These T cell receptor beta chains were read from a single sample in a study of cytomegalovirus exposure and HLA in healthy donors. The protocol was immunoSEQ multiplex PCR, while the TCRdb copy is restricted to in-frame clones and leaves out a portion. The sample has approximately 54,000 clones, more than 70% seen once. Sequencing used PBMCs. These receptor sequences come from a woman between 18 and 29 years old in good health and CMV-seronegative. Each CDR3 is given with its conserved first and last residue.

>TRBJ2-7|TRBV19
CASSRAGGPNEQYF
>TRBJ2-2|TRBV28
CASKTGEGDTGELFF
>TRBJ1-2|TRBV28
CASSTENYGYTF
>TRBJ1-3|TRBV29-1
CSVEEDRRTRRSGNTIYF
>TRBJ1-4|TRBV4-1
CASSQGQPNEKLFF
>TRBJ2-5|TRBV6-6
CASSPVQETRRETQYF
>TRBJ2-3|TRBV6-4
CASSEKREGPDTQYF
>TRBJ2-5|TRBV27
CASSLSRGSQETQYF
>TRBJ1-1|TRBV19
CASKLDINRVNTEAFF
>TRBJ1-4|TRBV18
CASSRGEEEKLFF
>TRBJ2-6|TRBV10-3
CAAGTPSSGANVLTF
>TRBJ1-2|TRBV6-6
CASSRTPGGGYTF
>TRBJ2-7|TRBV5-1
CASSHSGQFSYEQYF
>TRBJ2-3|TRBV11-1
CASSLAGGPLITDTQYF
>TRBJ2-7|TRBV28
CASSSGLLSGTGYYEQYF
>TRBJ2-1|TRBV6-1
CASSEVGDRARNEQFF
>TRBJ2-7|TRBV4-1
CASSLGAREVYEQYF
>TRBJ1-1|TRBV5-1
CASSPESKAEAFF
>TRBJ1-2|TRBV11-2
CASSLRSYGYTF
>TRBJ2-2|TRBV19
CASTRRLAGTPGELFF
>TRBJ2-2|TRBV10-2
CASSESLANTGELFF
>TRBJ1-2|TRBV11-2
CASSVDREANYGYTF
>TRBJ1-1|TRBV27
CASSIQGGTEAFF
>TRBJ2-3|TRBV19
CASSIQRTGGSRRVEF
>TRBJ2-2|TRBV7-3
CASSPYGGDTGELFF
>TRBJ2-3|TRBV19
CASSIARLAGGGETQYF
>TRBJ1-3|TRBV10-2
CASSDGVEGNTIYF
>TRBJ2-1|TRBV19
CASSIGSATHLADEQFF
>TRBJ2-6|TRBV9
CASSLGPGANVLTF
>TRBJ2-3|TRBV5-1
CASTVMGHYTDTQYF
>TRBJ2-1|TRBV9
CASSVAGNEQFF
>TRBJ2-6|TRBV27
CASSRQGGANVLTF
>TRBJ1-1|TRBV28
CASRSGQNTEAFF
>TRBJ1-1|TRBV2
CASRGTEAFF
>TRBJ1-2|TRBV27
CASSRGGLNYGYTF
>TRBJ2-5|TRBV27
CASSWDRCLEETQYF